A single sample gave rise to the 2 T cell receptor beta chains below, sequenced in a study of CD8+CD57+ T cells in acquired aplastic anemia listed by TCRdb under 2018. The run used an Illumina HiSeq 2000. Profiling of TCR beta VDJ combinations and CDR3 sequences used genomic DNA as the template. The public reads were run again by TCRdb, first through fastp at Q25 and then through MiXCR, and only productive beta chains were kept. Entries are consolidated by CDR3 protein sequence, retaining the most common genes and DNA. The sample data list about 140,000 distinct CDR3 sequences, and 41% of these were observed just once. The ten largest clonotypes hold 8% to 9% of the sample. Material for sequencing was sorted CD4+, CD8+, or CD8+CD57+ T cells (not recorded which) from PBMCs. The receptors originated from a human donor in good health, serving as a control.

This clonotype was detected ten times or more. The chain employs TRBV12-3 or TRBV12-4 and TRBJ2-2; D remains unclear. The ends were cut back, 2 bases at V and 4 bases at J, with 8 bases in the middle. There are 14 residues in the CDR3. This chain's CDR3 is CASSLSSGTGELFF. The CDR3 nucleotides read TGTGCCAGCAGTTTAAGTAGTGGCACCGGGGAGCTGTTTTTT.

This clonotype has only a few counts. This chain joins TRBV4-1 and TRBJ1-3; weak D call: TRBD1 (5 bases). V was trimmed by 0 bases and J by 0 bases, leaving 15 bases between them. Germline values: CDR1 MGHRA, CDR2 YSYEKL. The CDR3 is 18 amino acids. The CDR3 here is CASSQDRGQASSGNTIYF. The CDR3 DNA reads as TGCGCCAGCAGCCAAGATCGGGGCCAGGCCAGCTCTGGAAACACCATATATTTT.